Following are 27 T cell receptor beta chains from one sample sequenced in a study of cytomegalovirus exposure and HLA in healthy donors. PCR employed 60 Vbeta and 13 Jbeta primers. Repertoires were generated with immunoSEQ multiplex PCR, while TCRdb's copy carries only in-frame clones and drops some. In the table there are 95,000 to 100,000 clones, approximately 79% of which are singletons. Sequencing was done on a sample of PBMCs. The source of these receptors is a male donor in good health and CMV-seronegative.

This sequence joins TRBV7-7 and TRBJ2-1; 8 positions agree with TRBD2. With 0 bases clipped from V and 9 bases from J, the junction kept 4 bases outside the gene matches. The CDR3 loop spans 14 amino acids. The germline CDR1 and CDR2 sequences are SSHAT and FNYEAQ (reference sequence). CDR3 loop: CASSLAAGGSEQFF. The CDR3 DNA reads as TGTGCCAGCAGCTTAGCGGCGGGAGGAAGTGAGCAGTTCTTC.

J is TRBJ2-5 and V is TRBV4-3; 14 bases match TRBD2. The junction had 12 bases not matched to a gene; V was cut back by 3 bases and J by 3 bases. CDR3 length: 19 residues. Per germline, CDR1 LGHNA and CDR2 YSLEER. CDR3 DNA sequence: TGCGCCAGCAGCCAGGGGACTAGCGGGAGTCATGATGGTAAAGAGACCCAGTACTTC. Protein product: CASSQGTSGSHDGKETQYF.

This clone was observed a handful of times. The gene calls are TRBV9 and TRBJ1-4; D is unclear. V lost 2 bases, J lost 3 bases, and 8 bases lay in between. Per the germline V gene, CDR1 is SGDLS and CDR2 is YYNGEE. The CDR3 has 14 residues. CDR3 residues: CASSVGQPNEKLFF. In DNA, the CDR3 is TGTGCCAGCAGCGTGGGCCAGCCTAATGAAAAACTGTTTTTT.

The rearrangement joins TRBV29-1 to TRBJ2-7, with 9 positions matching TRBD1. Trimming took 6 bases from V and 5 from J; bases not matched to a gene: 8. The CDR3 is 13 amino acids. Germline V CDR1 and CDR2: SQVTM, ANQGSEA. DNA of the CDR3: TGCAGCGTGCGACAGGGGGGGCGGAACGAGCAGTACTTC. Its protein product is CSVRQGGRNEQYF.

This chain uses TRBV28 with TRBJ1-1; D gene uncertain. Per the germline V gene, CDR1 is MDHEN and CDR2 is SYDVKM. V shed 8 bases and J shed 3 bases, with 7 bases lying between them. The CDR3 contains 11 residues. CDR3 in DNA: TGTGCCAGCCGCGATTACACTGAAGCTTTCTTT. This sequence encodes CASRDYTEAFF.

The chain is built from TRBV5-1 and TRBJ2-7; TRBD1 aligns across 7 bases. J was trimmed by 3 bases and V by 2 bases; bases with no gene match: 8. From germline, CDR1 is SGHRS and CDR2 YFSETQ. The CDR3 loop spans 15 amino acids. The chain's CDR3 is CASSFGLAGGYEQYF. The CDR3 coding sequence is TGCGCCAGCAGCTTTGGTTTGGCAGGGGGCTACGAGCAGTACTTC. The full variable domain, in which reference TRBV5-1 and TRBJ2-7 provide the parts outside the CDR3, is KAGVTQTPRYLIKTRGQQVTLSCSPISGHRSVSWYQQTPGQGLQFLFEYFSETQRNKGNFPGRFSGRQFSNSRSEMNVSTLELGDSALYLCASSFGLAGGYEQYFGPGTRLTVT.

The chain employs TRBV28 and TRBJ1-1, with a tentative D call TRBD1 (5 bases). The CDR3 is 17 residues long. The germline V gene has CDR1 MDHEN and CDR2 SYDVKM. V was pared by 2 bases and J by 1 base, with 17 bases between. Written as DNA, the CDR3 is TGTGCCAGCAGTTTAATGGGTCAGGGTCGCGCGAACACTGAAGCTTTCTTT. Translated, it gives CASSLMGQGRANTEAFF.

V and J are TRBV7-2 and TRBJ2-1, with 8 nucleotides matching TRBD2. V shed 5 bases and J 0 bases; nucleotides not matched to a gene: 3. The CDR3 covers 15 residues. Germline-derived CDR1 and CDR2 are SGHTA and FQGNSA. CDR3 region: CASSISGNSYNEQFF. Here the CDR3 DNA reads TGTGCCAGCAGCATTAGCGGGAACTCCTACAATGAGCAGTTCTTC. Together with reference TRBV7-2 and TRBJ2-1, the CDR3 gives the full variable domain: GAGVSQSPSNKVTEKGKDVELRCDPISGHTALYWYRQSLGQGLEFLIYFQGNSAPDKSGLPSDRFSAERTGGSVSTLTIQRTQQEDSAVYLCASSISGNSYNEQFFGPGTRLTVL.

The chain is built from TRBV9 and TRBJ1-2; TRBD1 is a possible D gene (5 bases). Trimming removed 2 bases from V and 2 bases from J, with 19 bases in between. CDR3 length: 17 residues. Germline V gives CDR1 SGDLS, CDR2 YYNGEE. The CDR3 coding sequence is TGTGCCAGCAGCGTTGCAGAAGTGGCAGGGCACAACTATGGCTACACCTTC. Protein product: CASSVAEVAGHNYGYTF.

In its sample, this clone was seen once. J is TRBJ2-3 and V is TRBV29-1, with 12 bases lining up with TRBD2. Trimming at V came to 3 bases and at J to 2 bases, leaving 6 bases not matched to a gene. CDR1 is SQVTM and CDR2 is ANQGSEA in the germline V gene. This CDR3 has 16 amino acids. The CDR3 reads CSVEAGLAGLTDTQYF. As DNA, the CDR3 is TGCAGCGTTGAGGCAGGACTAGCGGGACTCACAGATACGCAGTATTTT.

The chain links TRBV4-3 to TRBJ1-5; TRBD1 matches 9 bases. Germline lookup yields CDR1 LGHNA and CDR2 YSLEER. This CDR3 spans 14 amino acids. V gave up 4 bases and J gave up 8 bases; unmatched junction bases: 6. The CDR3 here is CASSPGQGFEPQHF. CDR3 nucleotides: TGCGCCAGCAGCCCGGGACAGGGATTTGAGCCCCAGCATTTT.

The chain is built from TRBV27 and TRBJ2-7; 7 bases align to TRBD1. The CDR3 loop spans 14 amino acids. The germline V gene has CDR1 MNHEY and CDR2 SMNVEV (reference sequence). V was clipped by 2 bases and J by 6 bases; unmatched bases: 7. CDR3 sequence reads: CASSLDREVPEQYF. The DNA for the CDR3 is TGTGCCAGCAGTTTAGACAGGGAAGTTCCCGAGCAGTACTTC.

This clone was picked up a small number of times. The V and J genes are TRBV6-6 and TRBJ1-5; D not resolved. Trimming stripped 7 bases from V and 0 bases from J, with 7 bases between. Germline assignment: CDR1 MNHNY and CDR2 SVGAGI (reference sequence). The CDR3 consists of 13 residues. CDR3 residues: CASTPVSNQPQHF. CDR3 coding DNA: TGTGCCAGCACCCCGGTTAGCAATCAGCCCCAGCATTTT.

The chain uses TRBV27 and TRBJ2-7; 8 bases match TRBD2. The CDR3 loop spans 14 amino acids. Trimming took 3 bases from V and 6 from J; bases not matched to a gene: 7. Germline CDR1 is MNHEY and CDR2 is SMNVEV (reference sequence). CDR3 region: CASSFGTRRGEQYF. Written as DNA, the CDR3 is TGTGCCAGCAGTTTTGGGACTAGGCGGGGCGAGCAGTACTTC.

This clone was detected only a few times. The genes are TRBV29-1 and TRBJ1-4, with D possibly being TRBD1 (5 bases). Trimming pared 3 bases from V and 3 bases from J, leaving 17 bases between. The CDR3 runs to 16 residues. Germline CDR1 is SQVTM and CDR2 is ANQGSEA. CDR3 DNA sequence: TGCAGCGTTGAGGGGCAATCAGTTAGCTCTAATGAAAAACTGTTTTTT. It yields the protein CSVEGQSVSSNEKLFF.

This chain links TRBV28 with TRBJ1-2, with 9 nucleotides matching TRBD1. V was pared by 3 bases and J by 3 bases, with 11 bases of the junction left unmatched. From germline, CDR1 is MDHEN and CDR2 SYDVKM. This CDR3 is 17 amino acids long. The CDR3 loop is CASSFLTGGPLDYGYTF. The CDR3 nucleotides read TGTGCCAGCAGTTTTCTGACAGGGGGACCCCTAGACTATGGCTACACCTTC.

This clone was counted once. At one end, the junction sequence differs from germline, possibly due to a read error. This chain uses TRBV29-1 with TRBJ2-7; D unclear. The CDR3 is made up of 13 amino acids. The germline gives CDR1 SQVTM, CDR2 ANQGSEA. CDR3 sequence reads: CSVKDQVSYEQYF. CDR3 nucleotides: TGCAGCGTTAAAGACCAGGTATCCTACGAGCAGTACTTC.

The chain has TRBV19 and TRBJ2-7; tentatively, D is TRBD2 (6 bases). This CDR3 spans 13 amino acids. V was trimmed by 3 bases and J by 5 bases, leaving 11 bases between them. In germline, CDR1 is LNHDA, CDR2 SQIVND (reference sequence). The CDR3 DNA reads TGTGCCAGTAGTATCCCGGGAGCAGACGAGCAGTACTTC. Protein: CASSIPGADEQYF.

This chain uses TRBV27 with TRBJ2-7; 8 nucleotides match TRBD1. Germline CDR1 is MNHEY and CDR2 is SMNVEV (reference sequence). CDR3 length: 18 residues. The V gene end was trimmed by 6 bases and the J gene end by 5 bases; junction bases not matched to a gene: 21. CDR3 region: CASSHPRLEGQGGDEQYF. CDR3 DNA sequence: TGTGCCAGCAGCCATCCCCGATTAGAAGGACAGGGTGGGGACGAGCAGTACTTC.

The chain links TRBV7-8 to TRBJ2-7, with TRBD2 matching over 11 bases. The junction had 8 bases not matched to a gene; V was cut back by 7 bases and J by 3 bases. The CDR3 length is 15 residues. CDR1 is SGHVS and CDR2 is FQNEAQ in the germline V gene. The CDR3 protein is CASNPRTSGYYEQYF. The CDR3 DNA follows: TGTGCCAGCAACCCGCGGACTAGCGGGTACTACGAGCAGTACTTC.

The chain combines TRBV13 with TRBJ1-4, with D tentatively TRBD1 (5 bases). Germline CDR1 and CDR2: PRHDT and FYEKMQ (reference sequence). V shed 7 bases and J shed 8 bases, with 20 bases lying between them. The CDR3 is 15 amino acids. DNA for the CDR3: TGTGCCAGCACCACCGGGGGGGGAGAGGACGAAAAACTGTTTTTT. It codes for CASTTGGGEDEKLFF.

This chain joins TRBV28 and TRBJ2-3; D call uncertain. The CDR3 consists of 15 residues. V was trimmed by 3 bases and J by 0 bases, leaving 10 bases between them. Germline lookup yields CDR1 MDHEN and CDR2 SYDVKM. For the CDR3, the DNA is TGTGCCAGCAGTTTGGCAGTCACCAGCACAGATACGCAGTATTTT. Residues: CASSLAVTSTDTQYF.

The chain links TRBV18 to TRBJ1-5; possible D gene TRBD1, 6 bases. Germline V lookup: CDR1 KGHSH, CDR2 LQKENI. The CDR3 totals 14 residues. V dropped 8 bases and J dropped 4 bases, with 15 bases sitting between them. CDR3 region: CASAVRDTNQPQHF. The CDR3 DNA sequence: TGTGCCAGCGCGGTCCGGGACACAAATCAGCCCCAGCATTTT.

The rearrangement joins TRBV25-1 to TRBJ1-3, with 9 bases identical to TRBD1. CDR1 and CDR2 from the germline V gene are MGHDK and SYGVNS. Trimming at V came to 3 bases and at J to 2 bases, leaving 2 bases not matched to a gene. This CDR3 has 15 amino acids. The CDR3 protein is CASSDWTGAGNTIYF. The CDR3 nucleotides read TGTGCCAGCAGTGATTGGACAGGGGCTGGAAACACCATATATTTT.

V and J are TRBV19 and TRBJ1-2; 9 nucleotides agree with TRBD1. Trimming took 7 bases from V and 4 from J; bases not matched to a gene: 4. CDR3 size: 13 residues. From germline, CDR1 is LNHDA and CDR2 SQIVND (reference sequence). As DNA, the CDR3 is TGTGCCAGTACAGGACAGGGGAGCTATGGCTACACCTTC. Translation: CASTGQGSYGYTF.

This clone appeared a single time. The rearrangement uses TRBV19 and TRBJ2-7, with D unclear. Trimming left V 0 bases short and J 6 bases short, with 6 bases between. The V gene's germline CDR1 is LNHDA and CDR2 SQIVND (reference sequence). This CDR3 has 12 amino acids. For the CDR3, the DNA is TGTGCCAGTAGTATAGAACAATCCGAGCAGTACTTC. As protein: CASSIEQSEQYF.

This chain connects TRBV27 to TRBJ2-1, with TRBD2 matching 12 bases. Germline CDR1 and CDR2: MNHEY and SMNVEV (reference sequence). This CDR3 is built from 11 residues. The V gene end was trimmed by 8 bases and the J gene end by 15 bases; junction bases not matched to a gene: 5. The CDR3 DNA reads TGTGCCAGCTTCCTGGGACTAGCGGGGTTCTTC. This gives the protein CASFLGLAGFF.